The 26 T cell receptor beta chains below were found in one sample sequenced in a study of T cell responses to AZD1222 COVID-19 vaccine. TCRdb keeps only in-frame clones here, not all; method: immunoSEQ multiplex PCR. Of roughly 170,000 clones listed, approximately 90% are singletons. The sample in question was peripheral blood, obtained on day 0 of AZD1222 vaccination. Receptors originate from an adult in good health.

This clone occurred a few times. This CDR3 reads CASSPLTSTDTQYF. Written as DNA, the CDR3 is TGTGCCAGCTCACCACTCACTAGCACAGATACGCAGTATTTT. The chain joins TRBV18 to TRBJ2-3; D uncertain. This CDR3 region has 14 residues. Per the germline V gene, CDR1 is KGHSH and CDR2 is LQKENI. The V end was cut by 1 base, the J end by 0 bases, with 5 bases between. Drawing the rest from reference TRBV18 and TRBJ2-3, the complete variable domain is NAGVMQNPRHLVRRRGQEARLRCSPMKGHSHVYWYRQLPEEGLKFMVYLQKENIIDESGMPKERFSAEFPKEGPSILRIQQVVRGDSAAYFCASSPLTSTDTQYFGPGTRLTVL.

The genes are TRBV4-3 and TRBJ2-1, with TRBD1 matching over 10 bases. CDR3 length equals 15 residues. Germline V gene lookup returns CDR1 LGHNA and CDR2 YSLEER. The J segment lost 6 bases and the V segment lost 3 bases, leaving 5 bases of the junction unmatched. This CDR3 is CASSHRQGARNEQFF. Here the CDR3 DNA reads TGCGCCAGCAGCCATCGACAGGGGGCGCGCAATGAGCAGTTCTTC.

In DNA, the CDR3 is TGTGCCAGCAGCAACGGGAAGAGGAGCAATCAGCCCCAGCATTTT. It encodes CASSNGKRSNQPQHF. The genes are TRBV5-8 and TRBJ1-5, with D unclear. The CDR3 runs to 15 residues. Trimming took 4 bases from V and 1 from J, leaving 12 bases between them. From germline, CDR1 is SGHTS and CDR2 YDEGEE.

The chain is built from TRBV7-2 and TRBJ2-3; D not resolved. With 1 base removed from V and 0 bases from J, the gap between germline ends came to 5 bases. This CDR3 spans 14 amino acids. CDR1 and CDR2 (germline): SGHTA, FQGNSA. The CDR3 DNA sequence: TGTGCCAGCAGCTTAGTGTCCAGCACAGATACGCAGTATTTT. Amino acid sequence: CASSLVSSTDTQYF. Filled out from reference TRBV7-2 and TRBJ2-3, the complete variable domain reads GAGVSQSPSNKVTEKGKDVELRCDPISGHTALYWYRQSLGQGLEFLIYFQGNSAPDKSGLPSDRFSAERTGGSVSTLTIQRTQQEDSAVYLCASSLVSSTDTQYFGPGTRLTVL.

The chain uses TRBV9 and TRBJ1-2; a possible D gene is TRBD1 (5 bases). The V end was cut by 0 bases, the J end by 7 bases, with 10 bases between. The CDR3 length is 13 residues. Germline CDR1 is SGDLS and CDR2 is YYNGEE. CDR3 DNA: TGTGCCAGCAGCGTAGAAGGGGTGCGTGGCTACACCTTC. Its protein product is CASSVEGVRGYTF. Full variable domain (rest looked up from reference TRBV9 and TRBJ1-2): DSGVTQTPKHLITATGQRVTLRCSPRSGDLSVYWYQQSLDQGLQFLIQYYNGEERAKGNILERFSAQQFPDLHSELNLSSLELGDSALYFCASSVEGVRGYTFGSGTRLTVV.

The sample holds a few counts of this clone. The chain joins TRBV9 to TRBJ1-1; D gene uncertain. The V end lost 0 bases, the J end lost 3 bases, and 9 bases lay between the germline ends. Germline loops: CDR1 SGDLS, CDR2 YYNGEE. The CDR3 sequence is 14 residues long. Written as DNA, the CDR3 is TGTGCCAGCAGCGTAGCATGGAGAGACACTGAAGCTTTCTTT. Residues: CASSVAWRDTEAFF.

The CDR3 spells CASSQDLSSGGSYNEQFF. CDR3 DNA: TGTGCCAGCAGCCAAGATTTGTCTAGCGGGGGGTCCTACAATGAGCAGTTCTTC. The V gene is TRBV3-1 (or the pseudogene TRBV3-2), the J gene TRBJ2-1, with TRBD2 matching over 11 bases. The CDR3 runs to 18 residues. CDR1 and CDR2 from the germline V gene are LGHDT and YNNKEL (reference sequence). V gave up 0 bases and J gave up 1 base; unmatched junction bases: 5.

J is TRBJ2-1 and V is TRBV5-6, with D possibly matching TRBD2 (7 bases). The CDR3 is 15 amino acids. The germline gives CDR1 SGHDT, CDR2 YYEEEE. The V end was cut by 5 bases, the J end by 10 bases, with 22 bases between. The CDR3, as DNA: TGTGCCAGCAGGCCACGGGGGGCCGAACCTAAGGAGCAGTTCTTC. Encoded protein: CASRPRGAEPKEQFF.

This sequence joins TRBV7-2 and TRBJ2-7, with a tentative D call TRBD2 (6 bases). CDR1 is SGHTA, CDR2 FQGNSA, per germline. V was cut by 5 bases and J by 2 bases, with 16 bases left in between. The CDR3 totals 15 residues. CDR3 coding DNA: TGTGCCAGCAGCCTTGCCCGGGGCGGGGCCTACGAGCAGTACTTC. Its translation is CASSLARGGAYEQYF.

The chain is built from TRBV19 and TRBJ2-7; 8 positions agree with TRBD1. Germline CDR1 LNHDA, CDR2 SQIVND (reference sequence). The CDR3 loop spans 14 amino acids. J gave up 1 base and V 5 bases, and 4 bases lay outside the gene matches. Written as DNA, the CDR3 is TGTGCCAGTAGTCTCCGGACAGGGTCCTACGAGCAGTACTTC. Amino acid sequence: CASSLRTGSYEQYF.

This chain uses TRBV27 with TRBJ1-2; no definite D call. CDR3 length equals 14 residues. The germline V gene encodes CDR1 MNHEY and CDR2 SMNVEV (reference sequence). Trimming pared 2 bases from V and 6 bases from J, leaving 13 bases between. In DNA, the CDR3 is TGTGCCAGCAGTTTACCGGGAGGGAGGGATGGCTACACCTTC. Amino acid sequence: CASSLPGGRDGYTF.

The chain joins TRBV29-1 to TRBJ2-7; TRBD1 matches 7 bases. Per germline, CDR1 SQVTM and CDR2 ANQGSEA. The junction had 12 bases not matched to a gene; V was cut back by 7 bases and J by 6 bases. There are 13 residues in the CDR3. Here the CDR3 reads CSALTGTGGEQYF. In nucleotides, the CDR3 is TGCAGCGCCCTGACAGGGACCGGAGGCGAGCAGTACTTC.

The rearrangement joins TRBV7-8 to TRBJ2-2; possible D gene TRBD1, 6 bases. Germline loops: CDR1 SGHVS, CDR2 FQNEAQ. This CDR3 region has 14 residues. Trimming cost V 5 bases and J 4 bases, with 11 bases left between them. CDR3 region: CASSPGTRTGELFF. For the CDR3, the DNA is TGTGCCAGCAGCCCAGGGACACGCACCGGGGAGCTGTTTTTT.

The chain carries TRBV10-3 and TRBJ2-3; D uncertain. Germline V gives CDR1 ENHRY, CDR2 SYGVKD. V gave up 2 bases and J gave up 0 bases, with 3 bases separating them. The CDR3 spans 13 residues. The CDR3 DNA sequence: TGTGCCATCAGTGAGAGGAGCACAGATACGCAGTATTTT. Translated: CAISERSTDTQYF.

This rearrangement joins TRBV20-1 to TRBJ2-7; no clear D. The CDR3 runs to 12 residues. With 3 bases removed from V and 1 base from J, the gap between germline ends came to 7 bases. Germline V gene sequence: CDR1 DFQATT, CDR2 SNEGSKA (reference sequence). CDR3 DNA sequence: TGCAGTGCTAGTCTGTCTTCCTACGAGCAGTACTTC. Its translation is CSASLSSYEQYF.

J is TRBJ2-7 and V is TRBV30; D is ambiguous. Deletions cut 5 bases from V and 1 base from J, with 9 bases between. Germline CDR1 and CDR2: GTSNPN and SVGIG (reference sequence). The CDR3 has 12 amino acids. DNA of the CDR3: TGTGCCTGGGGTGGTAATTCCTACGAGCAGTACTTC. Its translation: CAWGGNSYEQYF.

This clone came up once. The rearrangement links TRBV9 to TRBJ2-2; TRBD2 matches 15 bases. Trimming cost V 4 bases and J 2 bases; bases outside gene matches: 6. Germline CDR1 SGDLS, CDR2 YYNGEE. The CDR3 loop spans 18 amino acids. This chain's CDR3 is CASSPRTSGGANTGELFF. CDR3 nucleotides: TGTGCCAGCAGCCCCCGGACTAGCGGGGGGGCAAACACCGGGGAGCTGTTTTTT.

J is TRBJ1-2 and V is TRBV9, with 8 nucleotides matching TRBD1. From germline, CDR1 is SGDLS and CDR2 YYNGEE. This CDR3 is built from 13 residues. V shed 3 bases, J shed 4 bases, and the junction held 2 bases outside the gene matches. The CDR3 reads CASSGTGGYGYTF. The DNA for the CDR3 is TGTGCCAGCAGCGGCACAGGGGGCTATGGCTACACCTTC.

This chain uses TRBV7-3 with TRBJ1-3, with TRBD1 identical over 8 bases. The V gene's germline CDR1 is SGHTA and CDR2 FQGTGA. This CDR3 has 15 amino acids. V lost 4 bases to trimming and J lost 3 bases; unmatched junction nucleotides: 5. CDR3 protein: CASSSTGGGGNTIYF. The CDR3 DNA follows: TGTGCCAGCAGCTCAACAGGGGGTGGTGGAAACACCATATATTTT.

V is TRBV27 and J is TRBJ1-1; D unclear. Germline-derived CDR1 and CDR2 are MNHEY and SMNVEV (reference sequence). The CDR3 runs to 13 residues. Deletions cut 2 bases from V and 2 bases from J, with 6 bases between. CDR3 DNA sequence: TGTGCCAGCAGTTTACCAGAAAACACTGAAGCTTTCTTT. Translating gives CASSLPENTEAFF.

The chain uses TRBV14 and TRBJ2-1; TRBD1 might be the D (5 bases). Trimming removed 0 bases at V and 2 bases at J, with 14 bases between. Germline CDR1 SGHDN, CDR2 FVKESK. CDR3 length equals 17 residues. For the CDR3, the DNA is TGTGCCAGCAGCCAAGATATGGGGCTTTGGCCCTACAATGAGCAGTTCTTC. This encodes CASSQDMGLWPYNEQFF.

CDR3 bases: TGCGCCAGCAGCTTTGGGGCGTCGGCAGATACGCAGTATTTT. Translated: CASSFGASADTQYF. The rearrangement uses TRBV5-1 and TRBJ2-3; maybe TRBD1 (5 bases). The ends were cut back, 2 bases at V and 4 bases at J, with 11 bases in the middle. CDR3 length: 14 amino acids. Per germline, CDR1 SGHRS and CDR2 YFSETQ.

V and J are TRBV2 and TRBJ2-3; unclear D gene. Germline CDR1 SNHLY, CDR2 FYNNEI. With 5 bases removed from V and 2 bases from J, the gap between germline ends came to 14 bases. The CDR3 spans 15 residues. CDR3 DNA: TGTGCCAGCAGTTTACAACCATTGGCCACAGATACGCAGTATTTT. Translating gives CASSLQPLATDTQYF.

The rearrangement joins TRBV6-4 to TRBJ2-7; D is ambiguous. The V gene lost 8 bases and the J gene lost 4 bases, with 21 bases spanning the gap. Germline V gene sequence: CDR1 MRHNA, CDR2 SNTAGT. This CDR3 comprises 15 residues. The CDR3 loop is CASQAPPDRPYEQYF. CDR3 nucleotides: TGTGCCAGCCAGGCCCCCCCCGATAGGCCTTACGAGCAGTACTTC.

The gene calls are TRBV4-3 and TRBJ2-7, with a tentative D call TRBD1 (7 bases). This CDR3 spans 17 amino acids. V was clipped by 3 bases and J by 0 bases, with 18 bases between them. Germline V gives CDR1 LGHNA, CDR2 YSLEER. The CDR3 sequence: CASSHSPTRGASYEQYF. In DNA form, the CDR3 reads TGCGCCAGCAGCCACTCTCCCACCAGGGGGGCCTCCTACGAGCAGTACTTC.

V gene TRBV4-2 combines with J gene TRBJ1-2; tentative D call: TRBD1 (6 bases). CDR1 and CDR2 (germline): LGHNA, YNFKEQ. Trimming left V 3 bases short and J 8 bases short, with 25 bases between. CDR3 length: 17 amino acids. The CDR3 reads CASSQEITGTTGEGYTF. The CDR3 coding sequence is TGTGCCAGCAGCCAGGAAATCACCGGGACAACGGGTGAGGGCTACACCTTC.